This T cell receptor beta chain was documented in a study of T cell clonotyping in hematopoietic cell transplantation. The time point: recipient sample about 28 days before transplant, after cytoreduction. With respect to this clone: Antigen specificity is unknown.

Profiled with immunoSEQ multiplex PCR; TCRdb holds only in-frame clones, not every one. The sample lists approximately 42,000 clones, less than 85% occurring once. The CDR3 contains 16 residues. Germline lookup yields CDR1 SEHNR and CDR2 FQNEAQ (reference sequence). V was shortened by 3 bases and J by 4 bases, with 16 bases between the two germline ends. Study-level results: At the given depth, recipient repertoires were over 97% de novo clonotypes.

The receptor was isolated from a man between 60 and 75 years old with acute myeloid leukemia. Some clones in this sample may be carry-over from other donors' samples. The chain is built from TRBV7-9 and TRBJ2-1, with D perhaps matching TRBD1 (6 bases). The source material was peripheral blood mononuclear cells, sampled before stem cell transplant. In DNA, the CDR3 is TGTGCCAGCAGCTTCTTATCCGGGACATCGTACAATGAGCAGTTCTTC. It translates to CASSFLSGTSYNEQFF.